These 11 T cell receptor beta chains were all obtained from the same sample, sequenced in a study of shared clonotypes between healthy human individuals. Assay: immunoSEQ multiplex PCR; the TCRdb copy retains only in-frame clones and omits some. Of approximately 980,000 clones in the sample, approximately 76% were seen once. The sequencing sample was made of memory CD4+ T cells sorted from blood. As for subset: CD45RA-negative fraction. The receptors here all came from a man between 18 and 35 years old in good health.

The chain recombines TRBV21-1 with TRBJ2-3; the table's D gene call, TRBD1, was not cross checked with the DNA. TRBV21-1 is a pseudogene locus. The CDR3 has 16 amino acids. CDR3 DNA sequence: TGTGCCAGCAGCGGCCCGGGACAGGGGGAGGAAGATACGCAGTATTTT. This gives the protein CASSGPGQGEEDTQYF.

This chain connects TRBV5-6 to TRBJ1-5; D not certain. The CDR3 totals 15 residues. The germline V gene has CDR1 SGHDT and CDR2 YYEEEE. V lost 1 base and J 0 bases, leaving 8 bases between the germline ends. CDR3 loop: CASSLQFRSNQPQHF. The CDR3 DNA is TGTGCCAGCAGCTTGCAGTTCCGTAGCAATCAGCCCCAGCATTTT.

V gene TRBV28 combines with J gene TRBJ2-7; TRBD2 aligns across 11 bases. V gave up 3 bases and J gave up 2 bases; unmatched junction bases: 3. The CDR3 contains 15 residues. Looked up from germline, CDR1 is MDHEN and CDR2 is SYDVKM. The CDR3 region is CASSFLSGGAYEQYF. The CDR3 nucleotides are TGTGCCAGCAGTTTTCTTAGCGGGGGGGCCTACGAGCAGTACTTC.

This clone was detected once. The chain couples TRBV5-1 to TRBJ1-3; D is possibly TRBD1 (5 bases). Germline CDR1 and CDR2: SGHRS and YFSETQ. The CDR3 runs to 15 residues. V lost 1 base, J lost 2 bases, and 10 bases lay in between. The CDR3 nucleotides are TGCGCCAGCAGCTTGAATGGGGCTCCTGGAAACACCATATATTTT. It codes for CASSLNGAPGNTIYF.

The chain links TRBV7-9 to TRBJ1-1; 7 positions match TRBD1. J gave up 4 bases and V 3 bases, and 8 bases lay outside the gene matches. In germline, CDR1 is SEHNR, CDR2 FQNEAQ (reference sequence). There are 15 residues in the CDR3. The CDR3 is CASSFLQGSGTEAFF. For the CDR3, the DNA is TGTGCCAGCAGCTTTTTACAGGGGAGTGGCACTGAAGCTTTCTTT.

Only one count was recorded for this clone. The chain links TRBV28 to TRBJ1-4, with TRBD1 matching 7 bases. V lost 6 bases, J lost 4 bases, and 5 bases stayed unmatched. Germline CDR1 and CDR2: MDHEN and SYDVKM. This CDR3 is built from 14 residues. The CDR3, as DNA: TGTGCCAGCAGGCGGGGACAGTATAATGAAAAACTGTTTTTT. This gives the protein CASRRGQYNEKLFF.

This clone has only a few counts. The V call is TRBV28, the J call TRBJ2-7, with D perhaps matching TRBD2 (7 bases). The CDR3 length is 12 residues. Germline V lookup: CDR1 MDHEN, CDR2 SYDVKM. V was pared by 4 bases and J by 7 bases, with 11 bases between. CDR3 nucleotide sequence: TGTGCCAGCAGTTCACAGGGACTAGAGCAGTACTTC. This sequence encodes CASSSQGLEQYF. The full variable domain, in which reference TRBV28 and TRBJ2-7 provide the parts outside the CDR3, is DVKVTQSSRYLVKRTGEKVFLECVQDMDHENMFWYRQDPGLGLRLIYFSYDVKMKEKGDIPEGYSVSREKKERFSLILESASTNQTSMYLCASSSQGLEQYFGPGTRLTVT.

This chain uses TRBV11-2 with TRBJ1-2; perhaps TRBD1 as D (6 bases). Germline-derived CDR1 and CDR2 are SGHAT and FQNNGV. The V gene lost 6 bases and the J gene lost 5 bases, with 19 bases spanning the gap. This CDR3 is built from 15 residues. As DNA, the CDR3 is TGTGCCAGCAGGAACTTGGGGGCAGTGGGATATGGCTACACCTTC. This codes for CASRNLGAVGYGYTF.

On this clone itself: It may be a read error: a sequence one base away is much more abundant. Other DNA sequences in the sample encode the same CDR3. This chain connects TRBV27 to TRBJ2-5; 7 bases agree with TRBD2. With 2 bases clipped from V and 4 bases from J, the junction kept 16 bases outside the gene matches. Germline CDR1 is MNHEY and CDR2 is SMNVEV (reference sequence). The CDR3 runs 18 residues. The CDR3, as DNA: TGTGCCAGCAGTTTAGAGGGTGGCGGGAGAGCCCGGCGAGAGACCCAGTACTTC. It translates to CASSLEGGGRARRETQYF.

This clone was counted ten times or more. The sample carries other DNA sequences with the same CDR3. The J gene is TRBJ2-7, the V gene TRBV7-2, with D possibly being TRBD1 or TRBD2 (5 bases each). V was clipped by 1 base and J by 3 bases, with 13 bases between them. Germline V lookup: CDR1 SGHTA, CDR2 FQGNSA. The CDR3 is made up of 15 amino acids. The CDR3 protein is CASSLGWDRGYEQYF. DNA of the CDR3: TGTGCCAGCAGCTTAGGTTGGGACCGAGGCTACGAGCAGTACTTC.

CDR3 coding DNA: TGTGCCAGCTCACCCGACAGAGGGGGCGTCGACGAGCAGTACTTC. It specifies CASSPDRGGVDEQYF. The rearrangement links TRBV18 to TRBJ2-7; 7 positions match TRBD1. CDR1 KGHSH and CDR2 LQKENI come from the germline V gene. J gave up 5 bases and V 3 bases, and 10 bases lay outside the gene matches. The CDR3 totals 15 residues. Full variable domain (outside the CDR3, taken from reference TRBV18 and TRBJ2-7): NAGVMQNPRHLVRRRGQEARLRCSPMKGHSHVYWYRQLPEEGLKFMVYLQKENIIDESGMPKERFSAEFPKEGPSILRIQQVVRGDSAAYFCASSPDRGGVDEQYFGPGTRLTVT.